The 29 T cell receptor beta chains given below trace back to one sample, sequenced in a study of patients and donors after allogeneic stem cell transplantation. A single record per CDR3 protein comes from TCRdb applying MiXCR to the RT-PCR reads. The repertoire holds under 1,500 distinct CDR3 sequences, roughly two fifths seen once, with almost 35% in the top ten. Sequenced material: blood, either unsorted or a sorted T cell fraction (not recorded which). Receptors originate from a human donor who was either an allogeneic HSCT recipient or a stem cell or donor lymphocyte infusion donor (not recorded which). It is not recorded whose cells these are; they may come from a transplant donor.

In DNA, the CDR3 is TGTGCCAGCAGTTACAGGAACACTGAAGCTTTCTTT. Its protein product is CASSYRNTEAFF. This chain links TRBV6-5 with TRBJ1-1, with D unclear. The CDR3 sequence is 12 residues long. Trimming removed 2 bases at V and 1 base at J, with 2 bases between. The germline gives CDR1 MNHEY, CDR2 SVGAGI.

The rearrangement joins TRBV7-2 to TRBJ2-3; 10 nucleotides align to TRBD2. From germline, CDR1 is SGHTA and CDR2 FQGNSA. The length of the CDR3 is 15 residues. V shed 1 base and J 4 bases; nucleotides not matched to a gene: 2. CDR3 DNA: TGTGCCAGCAGCTTAGTCAGCGGGAGGGCAGATACGCAGTATTTT. Translation gives CASSLVSGRADTQYF.

This clonotype ranks as large. The chain has TRBV9 and TRBJ2-1; D perhaps matches TRBD2 (6 bases). CDR1 is SGDLS and CDR2 is YYNGEE in the germline V gene. V lost 6 bases to trimming and J lost 2 bases, with 12 bases between them. The CDR3 length is 14 residues. The CDR3 loop is CASNPGVTYNEQFF. The CDR3 DNA is TGTGCCAGCAACCCGGGAGTGACCTACAATGAGCAGTTCTTC. The full variable domain, completed using reference TRBV9 and TRBJ2-1, is DSGVTQTPKHLITATGQRVTLRCSPRSGDLSVYWYQQSLDQGLQFLIQYYNGEERAKGNILERFSAQQFPDLHSELNLSSLELGDSALYFCASNPGVTYNEQFFGPGTRLTVL.

The V call is TRBV12-3 or TRBV12-4, the J call TRBJ2-5, with a weak D call TRBD2 (5 bases). This CDR3 spans 13 amino acids. The germline V and J ends were trimmed by 2 bases and 5 bases, with 9 bases remaining between them. This CDR3 is CASSLSPGETQYF. CDR3 bases: TGTGCCAGCAGTTTAAGCCCGGGGGAGACCCAGTACTTC.

V gene TRBV7-2 combines with J gene TRBJ1-6; D gene unclear. In germline, CDR1 is SGHTA, CDR2 FQGNSA. The CDR3 runs 14 residues. Between the trimmed V and J ends, which lost 2 bases and 10 bases, there was a span of 12 bases. The CDR3 is CASSLRSFESPLHF. DNA for the CDR3: TGTGCCAGCAGCTTACGAAGCTTTGAGTCACCCCTCCACTTT. The variable domain in full, completed from reference TRBV7-2 and TRBJ1-6, reads GAGVSQSPSNKVTEKGKDVELRCDPISGHTALYWYRQSLGQGLEFLIYFQGNSAPDKSGLPSDRFSAERTGGSVSTLTIQRTQQEDSAVYLCASSLRSFESPLHFGNGTRLTVT.

This chain uses TRBV7-2 with TRBJ2-2; D call uncertain. The CDR3 has 14 amino acids. Germline V gives CDR1 SGHTA, CDR2 FQGNSA. Trimming shortened V by 5 bases and J by 1 base, and 8 bases separated the two germline ends. The CDR3 region is CASSLHRNTGELFF. The CDR3 coding sequence is TGTGCCAGCAGCCTCCATCGGAACACCGGGGAGCTGTTTTTT.

In its sample, this clonotype is large. The rearrangement joins TRBV7-2 to TRBJ2-4; 10 bases match TRBD1. Germline V lookup: CDR1 SGHTA, CDR2 FQGNSA. J lost 7 bases, V lost 5 bases, and 5 bases had no gene match. The CDR3 covers 14 residues. CDR3 residues: CASSPPGQGNIQYF. CDR3 DNA: TGTGCCAGCAGCCCCCCGGGACAGGGGAACATTCAGTACTTC.

The chain has TRBV9 and TRBJ2-1; D is uncertain. The CDR3 contains 17 residues. V was pared by 0 bases and J by 0 bases, with 13 bases between. The V gene's germline CDR1 is SGDLS and CDR2 YYNGEE. The CDR3 region has the DNA TGTGCCAGCAGCGTAGGGGCAGGCCAGAGCTCCTACAATGAGCAGTTCTTC. Residues: CASSVGAGQSSYNEQFF.

This chain links TRBV4-1 with TRBJ1-6; no reliable D call. CDR3 length equals 14 residues. V lost 1 base and J 9 bases, leaving 10 bases between the germline ends. Germline V gene data show CDR1 as MGHRA and CDR2 as YSYEKL. The CDR3 bases are TGCGCCAGCAGCCAAGTACTGGTCAGTTCACCCCTCCACTTT. Its translation is CASSQVLVSSPLHF.

This clonotype was observed a few times. The rearrangement joins TRBV12-3 or TRBV12-4 to TRBJ2-4, with TRBD1 matching over 10 bases. This CDR3 comprises 15 residues. The V segment lost 7 bases and the J segment 2 bases; nucleotides outside the gene matches: 5. The CDR3 DNA reads TGTGCCAGCAAGGGGACAGGGGCATCCAAAAACATTCAGTACTTC. Translated, it gives CASKGTGASKNIQYF.

V usage is TRBV28 and J usage is TRBJ2-7, with 12 bases matching TRBD2. The CDR3 loop spans 16 amino acids. Unmatched junction bases numbered 10, after V lost 7 bases and J lost 3 bases. From germline, CDR1 is MDHEN and CDR2 SYDVKM. The CDR3 bases are TGTGCCAGCACCCCGCCCCGGACTAGCGGGGTCTACGAGCAGTACTTC. This translates into CASTPPRTSGVYEQYF.

V usage is TRBV15 and J usage is TRBJ2-7, with D uncertain. V was shortened by 0 bases and J by 5 bases, with 14 bases between the two germline ends. In germline, CDR1 is LNHNV, CDR2 YYDKDF (reference sequence). CDR3 length: 15 residues. This chain's CDR3 is CATSRDLHWLNEQYF. For the CDR3, the DNA is TGTGCCACCAGCAGAGATCTCCATTGGCTTAACGAGCAGTACTTC.

The V gene is TRBV7-6, the J gene TRBJ2-1, with D perhaps matching TRBD2 (6 bases). V was shortened by 5 bases and J by 4 bases, with 9 bases between the two germline ends. Germline CDR1 SGHVS, CDR2 FNYEAQ. The CDR3 contains 13 residues. CDR3 protein: CASSRSGYNEQFF. As DNA, the CDR3 is TGTGCCAGCAGCCGTAGCGGATACAATGAGCAGTTCTTC.

The V gene is TRBV6-1, the J gene TRBJ1-2; D call uncertain. This CDR3 contains 15 residues. V lost 1 base and J lost 0, with 9 bases in between. CDR1 is MNHNS and CDR2 is SASEGT in the germline V gene. CDR3 amino acids: CASSEERATNYGYTF. The CDR3 DNA reads as TGTGCCAGCAGTGAAGAGCGGGCGACTAACTATGGCTACACCTTC.

This chain joins TRBV6-5 and TRBJ2-5; no clear D. CDR3 length: 13 residues. V was cut by 0 bases and J by 5 bases, with 7 bases left in between. Germline V CDR1 and CDR2: MNHEY, SVGAGI. For the CDR3, the DNA is TGTGCCAGCAGTTACTCCGCCGTGGAGACCCAGTACTTC. Amino acid sequence: CASSYSAVETQYF.

Only a few counts were recorded for this clonotype. V gene TRBV13 combines with J gene TRBJ1-1, with TRBD1 as a possible D gene (5 bases). CDR1 is PRHDT, CDR2 FYEKMQ, per germline (reference sequence). Trimming shortened V by 5 bases and J by 1 base, and 11 bases separated the two germline ends. The CDR3 spans 14 residues. CDR3 protein: CASSLRDGNTEAFF. DNA for the CDR3: TGTGCCAGCAGCCTCCGGGACGGGAACACTGAAGCTTTCTTT. The entire variable domain, with the rest obtained from reference TRBV13 and TRBJ1-1, is as follows: AAGVIQSPRHLIKEKRETATLKCYPIPRHDTVYWYQQGPGQDPQFLISFYEKMQSDKGSIPDRFSAQQFSDYHSELNMSSLELGDSALYFCASSLRDGNTEAFFGQGTRLTVV.

The chain has TRBV6-6 and TRBJ1-5; D unresolved. The germline gives CDR1 MNHNY, CDR2 SVGAGI (reference sequence). CDR3 size: 14 residues. V lost 4 bases and J 0 bases, leaving 7 bases between the germline ends. CDR3 DNA sequence: TGTGCCAGCAGTTTGAGGCGTAGCAATCAGCCCCAGCATTTT. Its protein product is CASSLRRSNQPQHF.

The chain employs TRBV29-1 and TRBJ2-3, with D perhaps matching TRBD1 or TRBD2 (6 bases each). The CDR3 sequence is 14 residues long. Germline V gene lookup returns CDR1 SQVTM and CDR2 ANQGSEA. Trimming took 3 bases from V and 2 from J, leaving 12 bases between them. CDR3 DNA sequence: TGCAGCGTTGAGTGGGGGGCCAACACAGATACGCAGTATTTT. This translates into CSVEWGANTDTQYF.

This clonotype was picked up a small number of times. The chain joins TRBV5-5 to TRBJ2-7; D is uncertain. CDR1 SGHKS and CDR2 YYEKEE come from the germline V gene (reference sequence). Trimming pared 4 bases from V and 2 bases from J, leaving 10 bases between. The CDR3 spans 13 residues. The CDR3 DNA reads TGTGCCAGCAGCGACCCAGCTACCTACGAGCAGTACTTC. This gives the protein CASSDPATYEQYF. The whole variable domain, filled in from reference TRBV5-5 and TRBJ2-7, reads DAGVTQSPTHLIKTRGQQVTLRCSPISGHKSVSWYQQVLGQGPQFIFQYYEKEERGRGNFPDRFSARQFPNYSSELNVNALLLGDSALYLCASSDPATYEQYFGPGTRLTVT.

The rearrangement uses TRBV6-5 and TRBJ2-7; a weak D match, TRBD1 (6 bases). CDR3 length: 12 amino acids. The ends were cut back, 8 bases at V and 0 bases at J, with 8 bases in the middle. Per the germline V gene, CDR1 is MNHEY and CDR2 is SVGAGI. In DNA, the CDR3 is TGTGCCAGCCGGGACACCTCCTACGAGCAGTACTTC. Residues: CASRDTSYEQYF.

This chain connects TRBV5-4 to TRBJ1-1; the match to TRBD1 covers 8 bases. This CDR3 comprises 15 residues. The germline gives CDR1 SGHNT, CDR2 YYREEE (reference sequence). The ends lost 4 bases at V and 1 base at J; junction bases unmatched: 6. The CDR3 loop is CASSQWTGPNTEAFF. CDR3 in DNA: TGTGCCAGCAGCCAGTGGACAGGGCCGAACACTGAAGCTTTCTTT.

By sample share, this clonotype is large. This chain connects TRBV29-1 to TRBJ2-1, with 7 nucleotides matching TRBD1. V lost 5 bases and J lost 9; bases outside the gene matches: 7. Germline V gives CDR1 SQVTM, CDR2 ANQGSEA. The CDR3 extends over 12 amino acids. CDR3 residues: CSVKQGLGEQFF. The CDR3 DNA is TGCAGCGTTAAACAGGGGCTTGGTGAGCAGTTCTTC.

By its share, this clonotype is hyperexpanded. CDR3 coding DNA: TGCGCCAGCAGCTTCGGAATCTTAACTAGCACAGATACGCAGTATTTT. This codes for CASSFGILTSTDTQYF. The chain joins TRBV5-1 to TRBJ2-3, with no clear D. Germline V gives CDR1 SGHRS, CDR2 YFSETQ. Trimming pared 2 bases from V and 0 bases from J, leaving 13 bases between. The CDR3 totals 16 residues.

About this clonotype itself: Germline and junction disagree at one end, which may indicate a read error. The rearrangement links TRBV7-2 to TRBJ2-6; possibly TRBD2 for D (5 bases). The CDR3 runs to 14 residues. Germline lookup yields CDR1 SGHTA and CDR2 FQGNSA. The CDR3 sequence: CASSLAFGANVLTF. CDR3 sequence (DNA): TGTGCCAGCAGCCTAGCATTTGGGGCCAACGTCCTGACTTTC.

The chain combines TRBV20-1 with TRBJ2-7; 9 bases line up with TRBD1. CDR3 length: 13 amino acids. V was clipped by 7 bases and J by 4 bases; unmatched bases: 8. Germline V gene sequence: CDR1 DFQATT, CDR2 SNEGSKA (reference sequence). The CDR3 nucleotides read TGCAGTGTCCCGGGGGACAGGGTGTACGAGCAGTACTTC. Translating gives CSVPGDRVYEQYF.

In DNA form, the CDR3 reads TGTGCCAGCAGTGCGGGACTAGTGGAAGGAATCTCCTACGAGCAGTACTTC. It is translated as CASSAGLVEGISYEQYF. This sequence joins TRBV6-2 or TRBV6-3 and TRBJ2-7; 8 nucleotides align to TRBD2. With V trimmed by 5 bases and J by 0 bases, 12 bases remained unmatched. The germline V gene has CDR1 MNHEY and CDR2 SVGEGT. This CDR3 is 17 amino acids long.

The rearrangement uses TRBV12-3 or TRBV12-4 and TRBJ1-2; weak D call: TRBD1 (5 bases). The V end was cut by 4 bases, the J end by 5 bases, with 11 bases between. The CDR3 covers 13 residues. Here the CDR3 DNA reads TGTGCCAGCAGTTCGGACGGGGGGTATGGCTACACCTTC. This encodes CASSSDGGYGYTF.

The V call is TRBV30, the J call TRBJ2-7; 8 positions match TRBD1. The CDR3 length is 13 residues. The germline V gene has CDR1 GTSNPN and CDR2 SVGIG (reference sequence). Trimming removed 4 bases from V and 6 bases from J; junction bases left unmatched: 8. The CDR3 nucleotides are TGTGCCTGGACCAAGGACAGGGCGGGCGAGCAGTACTTC. Protein product: CAWTKDRAGEQYF.

This chain connects TRBV11-1 to TRBJ2-7; the D is unclear. V was clipped by 2 bases and J by 8 bases, with 10 bases between them. Germline V CDR1 and CDR2: SGHAT, FQDESV (reference sequence). There are 12 residues in the CDR3. The CDR3 sequence: CASSLKPPKQYF. Written as DNA, the CDR3 is TGTGCCAGCAGCTTAAAACCACCTAAGCAGTACTTC.